This T cell receptor (beta chain) stems from a study of shared T cell receptors in the human thymus. V was cut by 8 bases and J by 2 bases, with 16 bases left in between. Germline loops: CDR1 LNHDA, CDR2 SQIVND (reference sequence). This CDR3 comprises 15 residues. Measured with immunoSEQ multiplex PCR; TCRdb has only the in-frame clones, and not every one. Of hundreds of thousands of clones in the sample, over 75% were seen once. This clone has only a few counts. The same specimen was also included in a second study, on human thymus T cells. That work contributes: Thymic resections from corrective heart surgery supplied the tissue.

Sequenced input: thymocytes. V and J are TRBV19 and TRBJ1-5; D possibly corresponds to TRBD1 (6 bases). This receptor was taken from a boy less than two years old with a congenital heart defect. The CDR3 sequence is CASQGQGRGNQPQHF. CDR3 coding DNA: TGTGCCAGTCAGGGGCAGGGTAGGGGCAATCAGCCCCAGCATTTT.